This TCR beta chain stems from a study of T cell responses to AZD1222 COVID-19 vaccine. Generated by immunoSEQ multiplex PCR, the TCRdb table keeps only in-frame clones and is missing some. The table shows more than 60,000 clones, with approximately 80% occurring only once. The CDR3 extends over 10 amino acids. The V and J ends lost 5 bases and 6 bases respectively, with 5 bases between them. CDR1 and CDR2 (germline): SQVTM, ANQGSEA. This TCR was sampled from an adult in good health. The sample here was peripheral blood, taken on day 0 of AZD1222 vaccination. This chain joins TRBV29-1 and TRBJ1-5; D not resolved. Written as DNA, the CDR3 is TGCAGCGTTAGGGTTCAGCCCCAGCATTTT. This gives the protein CSVRVQPQHF.